This T cell receptor (beta chain) is drawn from a study of CD8+CD57+ T cells in acquired aplastic anemia. A few counts support this clonotype. It was genomic DNA that served as the template for profiling TCR beta VDJ and CDR3. A single record per CDR3 protein comes from TCRdb applying MiXCR to the reads. Of some 120,000 distinct CDR3 sequences in the sample, roughly 50% were seen once. Sequenced input: sorted CD4+, CD8+, or CD8+CD57+ T cells (not recorded which) from PBMCs. The clonotype originates from a human donor in good health, serving as a control.

CDR3 DNA: TGTGCCACCAGTTTAGGACAGATCAATCAGCCCCAGCATTTT. Encoded protein: CATSLGQINQPQHF. This chain uses TRBV15 with TRBJ1-5, with D maybe TRBD1 (6 bases). The CDR3 covers 14 residues. Trimming took off 6 bases at V and 3 bases at J, with 12 bases between the two ends. Germline CDR1 and CDR2: LNHNV and YYDKDF (reference sequence). The full variable domain, in which reference TRBV15 and TRBJ1-5 provide the parts outside the CDR3, is DAMVIQNPRYQVTQFGKPVTLSCSQTLNHNVMYWYQQKSSQAPKLLFHYYDKDFNNEADTPDNFQSRRPNTSFCFLDIRSPGLGDTAMYLCATSLGQINQPQHFGDGTRLSIL.